This T cell receptor (beta chain) emerged from a study of response to subunit inactivated influenza vaccine. TCRdb recomputed calls from the RT-PCR reads with MiXCR, one row per CDR3 protein. The data show about 700,000 distinct CDR3 sequences, with about 14% seen just once and around 7% held by the top ten. The table lists this clonotype with a few counts. Germline V lookup: CDR1 SEHNR, CDR2 FQNEAQ (reference sequence). Losses at the gene ends were 5 bases for V and 3 bases for J; bases not matched to a gene: 7. The CDR3 extends over 14 amino acids. This chain links TRBV7-9 with TRBJ2-7; 7 positions agree with TRBD1. This sequence was found in a man aged 50 to 60 who received an inactivated influenza vaccine. This specimen consisted of PBMCs from blood, obtained 14 to 15 days before vaccination. The CDR3 spells CASSPRDRLYEQYF. The CDR3 DNA reads as TGTGCCAGCAGCCCACGGGACAGACTCTACGAGCAGTACTTC.